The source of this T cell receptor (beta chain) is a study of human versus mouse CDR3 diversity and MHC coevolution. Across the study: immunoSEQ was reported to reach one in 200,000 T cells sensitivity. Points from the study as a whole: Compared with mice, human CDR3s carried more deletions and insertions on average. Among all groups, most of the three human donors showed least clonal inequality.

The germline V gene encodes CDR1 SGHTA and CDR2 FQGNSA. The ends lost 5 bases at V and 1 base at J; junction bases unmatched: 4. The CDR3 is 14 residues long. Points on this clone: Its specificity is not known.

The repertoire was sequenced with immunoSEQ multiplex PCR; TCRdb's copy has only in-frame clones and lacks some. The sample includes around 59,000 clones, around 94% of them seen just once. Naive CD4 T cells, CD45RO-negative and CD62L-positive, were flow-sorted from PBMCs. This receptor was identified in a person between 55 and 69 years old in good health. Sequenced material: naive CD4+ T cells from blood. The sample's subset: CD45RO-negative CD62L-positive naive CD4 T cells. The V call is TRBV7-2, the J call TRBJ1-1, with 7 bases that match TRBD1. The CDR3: CASSVQGGNTEAFF. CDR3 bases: TGTGCCAGCAGCGTCCAGGGGGGGAACACTGAAGCTTTCTTT.